The 9 T cell receptor beta chains below come from one sample, sequenced in a study of blood T cell repertoires in COVID-19. Libraries were prepared by immunoSEQ multiplex PCR; TCRdb keeps only in-frame clonotypes and omits some of them. The table records tens of thousands of clones, 70% to 85% of them present only once. Sequenced input: peripheral blood. These receptors were collected from a man between 65 and 85 years old with acute or convalescent COVID-19.

The chain is built from TRBV5-4 and TRBJ1-2, with TRBD1 as a possible D gene (6 bases). This CDR3 has 13 residues. V shed 4 bases and J shed 8 bases, with 15 bases lying between them. Germline loops: CDR1 SGHNT, CDR2 YYREEE (reference sequence). The chain's CDR3 is CASSVVLGGGYTF. Written as DNA, the CDR3 is TGTGCCAGCAGCGTCGTTCTAGGGGGAGGCTACACCTTC.

This chain uses TRBV30 with TRBJ1-1; unclear D gene. The germline V gene has CDR1 GTSNPN and CDR2 SVGIG (reference sequence). V was trimmed by 5 bases and J by 2 bases, leaving 6 bases between them. CDR3 size: 11 residues. For the CDR3, the DNA is TGTGCCTGGCTTTATAACACTGAAGCTTTCTTT. It yields the protein CAWLYNTEAFF.

The sample holds a few counts of this clone. The rearrangement links TRBV10-3 to TRBJ2-5, with TRBD2 identical over 9 bases. V lost 4 bases, J lost 0 bases, and 0 bases stayed unmatched. Per the germline V gene, CDR1 is ENHRY and CDR2 is SYGVKD. This CDR3 spans 14 amino acids. DNA of the CDR3: TGTGCCATCAGTGTAGCGGGAGACCAAGAGACCCAGTACTTC. Protein product: CAISVAGDQETQYF.

The chain employs TRBV4-2 and TRBJ1-1; D may be TRBD1 (6 bases). The CDR3 length is 15 residues. Germline lookup yields CDR1 LGHNA and CDR2 YNFKEQ. With 0 bases removed from V and 1 base from J, the gap between germline ends came to 9 bases. DNA of the CDR3: TGTGCCAGCAGCCAAGAGGACAGACAGAACACTGAAGCTTTCTTT. Amino acid sequence: CASSQEDRQNTEAFF.

This rearrangement joins TRBV11-2 to TRBJ2-7, with 8 bases lining up with TRBD2. Per the germline V gene, CDR1 is SGHAT and CDR2 is FQNNGV. V gave up 5 bases and J gave up 2 bases; unmatched junction bases: 8. The CDR3 extends over 15 amino acids. CDR3 nucleotides: TGTGCCAGCAGCCGAGCGGGAGACCTTACCTACGAGCAGTACTTC. It encodes CASSRAGDLTYEQYF.

This chain links TRBV30 with TRBJ1-5; D is unclear. The CDR3 is 16 residues long. Trimming removed 2 bases from V and 0 bases from J, with 14 bases in between. CDR1 and CDR2 (germline): GTSNPN, SVGIG (reference sequence). CDR3 coding DNA: TGTGCCTGGAGTCGCCGAAGCGGATATAGCAATCAGCCCCAGCATTTT. Protein sequence: CAWSRRSGYSNQPQHF.

The chain employs TRBV3-1 (or the pseudogene TRBV3-2) and TRBJ2-1; 8 nucleotides agree with TRBD1. Germline lookup yields CDR1 LGHDT and CDR2 YNNKEL (reference sequence). The CDR3 spans 14 residues. The ends lost 1 base at V and 9 bases at J; junction bases unmatched: 5. In DNA form, the CDR3 reads TGTGCCAGCAGCCAAGCGACAGGGGAACTTGAGCAGTTCTTC. It encodes CASSQATGELEQFF.

The rearrangement uses TRBV7-8 and TRBJ2-6; D call uncertain. Trimming shortened V by 1 base and J by 2 bases, and 6 bases separated the two germline ends. Germline CDR1 and CDR2: SGHVS and FQNEAQ. This CDR3 is 15 amino acids long. In DNA, the CDR3 is TGTGCCAGCAGCTTAGAACTTACTGGGGCCAACGTCCTGACTTTC. This codes for CASSLELTGANVLTF.

This chain uses TRBV20-1 with TRBJ2-3; the match to TRBD2 covers 9 bases. Germline assignment: CDR1 DFQATT and CDR2 SNEGSKA (reference sequence). With 3 bases clipped from V and 4 bases from J, the junction kept 8 bases outside the gene matches. This CDR3 region has 15 residues. CDR3 in amino acids: CSASRVAGEADTQYF. The CDR3 region has the DNA TGCAGTGCTAGTAGGGTAGCGGGAGAGGCAGATACGCAGTATTTT.